What follows describes a single T cell receptor (beta chain). Sequenced by immunoSEQ multiplex PCR; TCRdb stores in-frame clones only, minus some. The sample includes approximately 81,000 clones, around 96% of them seen just once. The data were obtained in a study of technical replicates of blood from several donors. The CDR3 runs to 17 residues. V lost 5 bases and J lost 2; bases outside the gene matches: 15. Germline values: CDR1 SGHNT, CDR2 YENEEA. This chain links TRBV11-3 with TRBJ2-7; 7 bases are a match to TRBD1. Sequencing input: T cells isolated from PBMCs. The source is a human donor in good health. The CDR3: CASSLRGGSIGTYEQYF. In DNA form, the CDR3 reads TGTGCCAGCAGCCTCAGAGGGGGCTCGATTGGGACCTACGAGCAGTACTTC.